This T cell receptor beta chain comes out of a study of a mutant IDH1 vaccine in newly diagnosed glioma. Documented time point: week 47, end of study. Topical imiquimod accompanied each vaccine dose, which consisted of 300 ug of mutant IDH1 20-mer peptide. About this clone: Its antigen is currently unknown.

Profiling relied on immunoSEQ multiplex PCR, and the TCRdb table lists in-frame clones only, not all of them. Of tens of thousands of clones detected, over 75% appear once; the ten largest clones hold roughly 5.2%. Germline lookup yields CDR1 SGDLS and CDR2 YYNGEE. The V end was cut by 4 bases, the J end by 4 bases, with 24 bases between. The CDR3 extends over 18 amino acids. This rearrangement joins TRBV9 to TRBJ1-5; no firm D call. The TCR was taken from a man aged 35 to 55 with glioma. This specimen consisted of PBMCs, obtained from a glioma patient whose treatment included an IDH1 peptide vaccine. The CDR3 sequence: CASSRPPPPGNFNQPQHF. The CDR3, as DNA: TGTGCCAGCAGCCGCCCCCCCCCGCCGGGAAACTTTAATCAGCCCCAGCATTTT.